This TCR beta chain was recovered during a study of blood T cell repertoires in COVID-19. Study-level information: Whether acute or convalescent, the COVID-19 samples came from the United States, Italy and Spain. Sources were T cells, B-cell-depleted T cells, or PBMCs; the material itself was cDNA or gDNA.

This clone showed up just once. CDR1 and CDR2 (germline): MNHEY, SVGEGT. The CDR3 has 15 amino acids. With 2 bases clipped from V and 1 base from J, the junction kept 1 base outside the gene matches. Original handling: Reference gene primer amplification gave estimated nucleated cell counts. TCRdb keeps only in-frame clones here, not all; method: immunoSEQ multiplex PCR. V, J and clone size are those of that table, while D and trimming were read from the DNA. The sample shows more than 120,000 clones, approximately 87% of them seen only once. The material sequenced was peripheral blood. This clonotype was sampled from a man aged 45 to 65 who had recovered from COVID-19. This chain uses TRBV6-2 or TRBV6-3 with TRBJ2-3, with 9 bases matching TRBD2. CDR3 nucleotide sequence: TGTGCCAGCAGTTACGTAGCGGGGGGCACAGATACGCAGTATTTT. Protein sequence: CASSYVAGGTDTQYF.